The 5 T cell receptor beta chains presented below share a single source sample, sequenced in a study of blood T cell repertoires in COVID-19. The data were produced by immunoSEQ multiplex PCR, yet TCRdb's version contains in-frame clones alone and is incomplete. The table lists under 250,000 clones, about 89% of them singletons. The sequencing input was peripheral blood. The origin of the receptors is a woman aged 60-70 years who had recovered from COVID-19.

V and J are TRBV4-2 and TRBJ2-1; 8 nucleotides line up with TRBD1. V lost 0 bases, J lost 5 bases, and 9 bases stayed unmatched. CDR3 length: 17 amino acids. Germline V gene sequence: CDR1 LGHNA, CDR2 YNFKEQ. CDR3 region: CASSQDGMGTGNNEQFF. The CDR3 bases are TGTGCCAGCAGCCAAGATGGTATGGGGACAGGTAACAATGAGCAGTTCTTC.

The V gene is TRBV5-6, the J gene TRBJ1-3; D remains unclear. The CDR3 consists of 14 residues. V was pared by 0 bases and J by 0 bases, with 4 bases between. Germline-derived CDR1 and CDR2 are SGHDT and YYEEEE. In DNA form, the CDR3 reads TGTGCCAGCAGCTTGGTCGGCTCTGGAAACACCATATATTTT. This sequence encodes CASSLVGSGNTIYF.

V is TRBV6-5 and J is TRBJ2-1; 13 bases match TRBD2. Trimming at V came to 8 bases and at J to 9 bases, leaving 10 bases not matched to a gene. The CDR3 totals 15 residues. Germline-derived CDR1 and CDR2 are MNHEY and SVGAGI. CDR3 sequence reads: CASALLAGGRAEQFF. CDR3 nucleotide sequence: TGTGCCAGCGCCCTACTAGCGGGGGGGCGGGCTGAGCAGTTCTTC.

This clone was observed a single time. The chain combines TRBV29-1 with TRBJ2-2; D unresolved. CDR1 and CDR2 from the germline V gene are SQVTM and ANQGSEA. V gave up 7 bases and J gave up 6 bases, with 12 bases separating them. This CDR3 contains 12 residues. The CDR3 loop reads CSGSLAAGELFF. In nucleotides, the CDR3 is TGCAGCGGTTCTCTGGCGGCCGGGGAGCTGTTTTTT.

The V call is TRBV5-4, the J call TRBJ2-5; 9 bases line up with TRBD1. Germline V gene lookup returns CDR1 SGHNT and CDR2 YYREEE (reference sequence). The CDR3 sequence is 14 residues long. V lost 2 bases to trimming and J lost 5 bases; unmatched junction nucleotides: 4. The CDR3 DNA reads as TGTGCCAGCAGCTTACGAGGACAGGGGGAGACCCAGTACTTC. This codes for CASSLRGQGETQYF.